This TCR beta chain was identified during a study of T cell changes during pregnancy in multiple sclerosis. The J segment lost 9 bases and the V segment lost 0 bases, leaving 8 bases of the junction unmatched. The V gene's germline CDR1 is MNHNY and CDR2 SVGAGI (reference sequence). The CDR3 consists of 16 residues. Measured with immunoSEQ multiplex PCR; TCRdb has only the in-frame clones, and not every one. The sample lists 79,000 or so clones, 85% to 95% seen once, with around 0.2% in the top ten. The sequence was collected from a female donor with multiple sclerosis, enrolled in a pregnancy study. This chain connects TRBV6-6 to TRBJ2-1, with 10 bases fitting TRBD2. The specimen comprised CD4+ T cells from peripheral blood mononuclear cells, sampled before pregnancy. CDR3 protein: CASSYSVSGGAPEQFF. The DNA of the CDR3 is TGTGCCAGCAGTTACTCGGTCAGCGGGGGGGCCCCTGAGCAGTTCTTC.